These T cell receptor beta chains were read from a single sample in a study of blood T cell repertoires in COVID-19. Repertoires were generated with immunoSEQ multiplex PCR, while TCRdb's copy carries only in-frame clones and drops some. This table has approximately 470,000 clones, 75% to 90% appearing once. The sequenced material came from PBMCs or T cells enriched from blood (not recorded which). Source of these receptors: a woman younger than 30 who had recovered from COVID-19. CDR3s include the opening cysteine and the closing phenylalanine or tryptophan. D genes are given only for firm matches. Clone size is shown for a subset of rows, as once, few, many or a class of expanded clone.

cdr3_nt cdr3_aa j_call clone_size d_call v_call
TGTGCCAGCTCGGGGAGGGAGGGCACTGAAGCTTTCTTT CASSGREGTEAFF TRBJ1-1 . . TRBV6-4
TGTGCCAGCAGTGATGGCAGGGGACTAGCGGGGAGCACAGATACGCAGTATTTT CASSDGRGLAGSTDTQYF TRBJ2-3 . TRBD2 TRBV6-1
TGTGCCAGCAATCACGGTCCCCAAGAGACCCAGTACTTC CASNHGPQETQYF TRBJ2-5 . . TRBV18
TGTGCCAGCAGCTCCGGAGGTCTGGGGAGCAATCAGCCCCAGCATTTT CASSSGGLGSNQPQHF TRBJ1-5 . . TRBV5-6
TGTGCCAGCAGTCGAAGGTTCCGCAGCGACAGACCTAAAGGTCCACGATATAATTCACCCCTCCACTTT CASSRRFRSDRPKGPRYNSPLHF TRBJ1-6 few . TRBV6-6
TGTGCCAGCAGGACGGGAAATCAGCCCCAGCATTTT CASRTGNQPQHF TRBJ1-5 . . TRBV28
TGTGCCAGCAGCTTACGGACAGGGGAGGTGTACGAGCAGTACTTC CASSLRTGEVYEQYF TRBJ2-7 . TRBD1 TRBV5-8
TGTGCCAGCAGCGTACGTTCAGGGGAAGAGACCCAGTACTTC CASSVRSGEETQYF TRBJ2-5 . . TRBV11-2
TGTGCCAGCAGTCCGAATACAGGGCTCGAGTGGGATACGCAGTATTTT CASSPNTGLEWDTQYF TRBJ2-3 . . TRBV28
TGTGCCAGCAGTTCCTATGACAGGAAAAACACTGAAGCTTTCTTT CASSSYDRKNTEAFF TRBJ1-1 few . TRBV27
TGTGCCAGCAGCCATTGGGCGACAGGGGTGAGCACCGGGGAGCTGTTTTTT CASSHWATGVSTGELFF TRBJ2-2 . TRBD1 TRBV4-2
TGTGCCAGCCAAGGCGGGGCAGACTACTATGGCTACACCTTC CASQGGADYYGYTF TRBJ1-2 . . TRBV7-8
TGTGCCAGCAGCCGCGGGGAGAGTGGGACTAATGAAAAACTGTTTTTT CASSRGESGTNEKLFF TRBJ1-4 few . TRBV7-2
TGTGCCAGCAGTCCCCACCAGGCTTACGAGCAGTACTTC CASSPHQAYEQYF TRBJ2-7 . . TRBV12-3/TRBV12-4
TGTGCCAGCAGTTTTCGGGGGGGATCACCCCTCCACTTT CASSFRGGSPLHF TRBJ1-6 . . TRBV12-3/TRBV12-4
TGCGCCAGCAGTCTCTGGCCCTCGGAGGGGGGGGCGGAGACCCAGTACTTC CASSLWPSEGGAETQYF TRBJ2-5 . . TRBV5-1